The 20 T cell receptor beta chains below come from one sample, sequenced in a study of blood T cell repertoires in COVID-19. The repertoire was sequenced with immunoSEQ multiplex PCR; TCRdb's copy has only in-frame clones and lacks some. The top ten hold around 6.4% of the sample, which has roughly 59,000 clones, 76% seen once. The sequencing sample was made of peripheral blood. The receptor source for this set is a woman aged 45-59 years with active or convalescent COVID-19.

V is TRBV7-2 and J is TRBJ1-1; no clear D. The CDR3 is made up of 14 amino acids. V shed 5 bases and J shed 2 bases, with 12 bases lying between them. CDR1 SGHTA and CDR2 FQGNSA come from the germline V gene. CDR3 residues: CASSPGGVNTEAFF. The CDR3 coding sequence is TGTGCCAGCAGCCCTGGAGGAGTCAACACTGAAGCTTTCTTT.

The chain couples TRBV5-8 to TRBJ2-1; the D gene is possibly TRBD2 (5 bases). The germline gives CDR1 SGHTS, CDR2 YDEGEE. Trimming pared 0 bases from V and 0 bases from J, leaving 16 bases between. CDR3 length: 18 residues. CDR3 in DNA: TGTGCCAGCAGCTTGGAAGGGAAGCGGATAAACTCCTACAATGAGCAGTTCTTC. It codes for CASSLEGKRINSYNEQFF.

This chain uses TRBV27 with TRBJ2-7, with a tentative D call TRBD2 (6 bases). CDR1 is MNHEY, CDR2 SMNVEV, per germline (reference sequence). This CDR3 comprises 14 residues. Trimming pared 2 bases from V and 5 bases from J, leaving 13 bases between. The CDR3 nucleotides are TGTGCCAGCAGTTTAGGAGCGGGCGGGGACGAGCAGTACTTC. It codes for CASSLGAGGDEQYF.

The V and J genes are TRBV12-5 and TRBJ1-2; D is possibly TRBD1 (5 bases). Trimming stripped 2 bases from V and 3 bases from J, with 16 bases between. Germline CDR1 and CDR2: LGHNT and FRNRAP. The CDR3 extends over 16 amino acids. CDR3 DNA: TGTGCTAGTGGTTTGAGGTCAAGTGGGGGGTACTATGGCTACACCTTC. This translates into CASGLRSSGGYYGYTF.

In the case of this clone: The junction differs from germline at one of its ends, possibly a read error. The chain uses TRBV7-7 and TRBJ2-1; 7 positions agree with TRBD2. This CDR3 is 16 amino acids long. CDR1 and CDR2 from the germline V gene are SSHAT and FNYEAQ (reference sequence). The CDR3 protein is CASSRGGTAFGNEQFF. The CDR3, as DNA: TGTGCTAGCAGCCGCGGGGGAACAGCATTTGGCAATGAGCAGTTCTTC. Variable domain in full (rest from reference TRBV7-7 and TRBJ2-1): GAGVSQSPRYKVTKRGQDVTLRCDPISSHATLYWYQQALGQGPEFLTYFNYEAQPDKSGLPSDRFSAERPEGSISTLTIQRTEQRDSAMYRCASSRGGTAFGNEQFFGPGTRLTVL.

The chain uses TRBV24-1 and TRBJ2-7; 10 nucleotides line up with TRBD2. Germline-derived CDR1 and CDR2 are KGHDR and SFDVKD. The CDR3 length is 15 residues. Trimming at V came to 1 base and at J to 5 bases, leaving 4 bases not matched to a gene. The CDR3 DNA follows: TGTGCCACCAGTGATTTAGCGGGAGGGCCCCACGAGCAGTACTTC. Its translation: CATSDLAGGPHEQYF.

The J gene is TRBJ2-1, the V gene TRBV7-8; 15 positions match TRBD2. V trimming: 3 bases; J trimming: 8 bases; junction bases outside the gene matches: 5. CDR1 and CDR2 (germline): SGHVS, FQNEAQ. There are 16 residues in the CDR3. The CDR3 coding sequence is TGTGCCAGCAGCTTGGGACTAGCGGGAGGCCGGCATGAGCAGTTCTTC. Its protein product is CASSLGLAGGRHEQFF.

This CDR3 reads CAWSARQGSGYTF. The CDR3 bases are TGTGCCTGGAGTGCTCGACAGGGAAGTGGCTACACCTTC. This rearrangement joins TRBV30 to TRBJ1-2; 7 bases agree with TRBD1. V lost 1 base and J lost 7; bases outside the gene matches: 6. Germline-derived CDR1 and CDR2 are GTSNPN and SVGIG (reference sequence). This CDR3 comprises 13 residues.

This chain joins TRBV6-5 and TRBJ2-2; D not resolved. Germline V gene data show CDR1 as MNHEY and CDR2 as SVGAGI. CDR3 length equals 13 residues. The V and J ends lost 5 bases and 3 bases respectively, with 7 bases between them. The CDR3 is CASSNSDTGELFF. The CDR3 DNA sequence: TGTGCCAGCAGTAACAGTGACACCGGGGAGCTGTTTTTT.

The genes are TRBV18 and TRBJ2-5, with D possibly TRBD2 on 6 matching bases. Trimming took off 5 bases at V and 1 base at J, with 11 bases between the two ends. From germline, CDR1 is KGHSH and CDR2 LQKENI. This CDR3 has 14 amino acids. The CDR3 nucleotides are TGTGCCAGCTCAAAGGGCGGGGCCCAAGAGACCCAGTACTTC. Protein sequence: CASSKGGAQETQYF.

The J gene is TRBJ2-1, the V gene TRBV5-4; TRBD1 might be the D (5 bases). There are 13 residues in the CDR3. Looked up from germline, CDR1 is SGHNT and CDR2 is YYREEE (reference sequence). Trimming left V 3 bases short and J 4 bases short, with 8 bases between. This CDR3 reads CASSSQGYNEQFF. Written as DNA, the CDR3 is TGTGCCAGCAGCTCTCAGGGATACAATGAGCAGTTCTTC.

The J gene is TRBJ1-2, the V gene TRBV6-6; 7 nucleotides match TRBD1. Per germline, CDR1 MNHNY and CDR2 SVGAGI (reference sequence). The V segment lost 6 bases and the J segment 4 bases; nucleotides outside the gene matches: 5. The CDR3 spans 13 residues. The CDR3 region has the DNA TGTGCCAGCAGGCCAACAGGGGCCTATGGCTACACCTTC. Translated, it gives CASRPTGAYGYTF.

The chain uses TRBV2 and TRBJ2-7; TRBD2 agrees at 14 bases. This CDR3 is built from 18 residues. Per germline, CDR1 SNHLY and CDR2 FYNNEI. The V gene end was trimmed by 5 bases and the J gene end by 1 base; junction bases not matched to a gene: 10. This CDR3 is CASSSGPGLAGVSYEQYF. CDR3 sequence (DNA): TGTGCCAGCAGTTCCGGCCCGGGACTAGCGGGAGTGTCCTACGAGCAGTACTTC. The whole variable domain, remainder taken from reference TRBV2 and TRBJ2-7, is EPEVTQTPSHQVTQMGQEVILRCVPISNHLYFYWYRQILGQKVEFLVSFYNNEISEKSEIFDDQFSVERPDGSNFTLKIRSTKLEDSAMYFCASSSGPGLAGVSYEQYFGPGTRLTVT.

The count of this clone is one. The chain links TRBV3-1 (or the pseudogene TRBV3-2) to TRBJ1-2, with 8 bases that match TRBD1. The germline V gene encodes CDR1 LGHDT and CDR2 YNNKEL (reference sequence). This CDR3 is 16 amino acids long. Trimming at V came to 1 base and at J to 0 bases, leaving 4 bases not matched to a gene. The CDR3 sequence: CASSQAGTGPNYGYTF. In DNA form, the CDR3 reads TGTGCCAGCAGCCAAGCCGGGACAGGCCCTAACTATGGCTACACCTTC.

J is TRBJ2-1 and V is TRBV30; no clear D gene. V was cut by 0 bases and J by 4 bases, with 10 bases left in between. The germline gives CDR1 GTSNPN, CDR2 SVGIG (reference sequence). The length of the CDR3 is 14 residues. The CDR3 nucleotides read TGTGCCTGGAGTGTACGAAGCAAGTACAATGAGCAGTTCTTC. It encodes CAWSVRSKYNEQFF.

The chain employs TRBV7-9 and TRBJ2-1, with 10 bases matching TRBD2. V shed 5 bases and J 10 bases; nucleotides not matched to a gene: 8. The CDR3 sequence is 14 residues long. Germline values: CDR1 SEHNR, CDR2 FQNEAQ (reference sequence). CDR3 coding DNA: TGTGCCAGCAGCACTCTAGCGGGAGTTGGCGAGCAGTTCTTC. Amino acids: CASSTLAGVGEQFF.

This chain uses TRBV6-4 with TRBJ1-4; 7 nucleotides line up with TRBD1. V was pared by 5 bases and J by 7 bases, with 1 base of the junction left unmatched. CDR3 size: 12 residues. Germline values: CDR1 MRHNA, CDR2 SNTAGT. This CDR3 reads CASSHRGEKLFF. DNA of the CDR3: TGTGCCAGCAGTCACAGGGGTGAAAAACTGTTTTTT.

V gene TRBV4-3 combines with J gene TRBJ1-2; D gene uncertain. Germline values: CDR1 LGHNA, CDR2 YSLEER. The CDR3 loop spans 15 amino acids. V shed 1 base and J shed 5 bases, with 14 bases lying between them. The CDR3 sequence: CASSQAGSGAYGYTF. The CDR3 region has the DNA TGCGCCAGCAGCCAAGCCGGGTCGGGTGCTTATGGCTACACCTTC.

This chain uses TRBV10-3 with TRBJ2-1; D is perhaps TRBD2 (5 bases). The CDR3 is 15 amino acids. Germline CDR1 and CDR2: ENHRY and SYGVKD. Trimming stripped 1 base from V and 10 bases from J, with 17 bases between. The CDR3 region is CAISELIPPRGEQFF. CDR3 nucleotide sequence: TGTGCCATCAGTGAGTTGATACCCCCTCGGGGAGAGCAGTTCTTC.

This clone has a single count. The chain combines TRBV5-6 with TRBJ2-7; 9 nucleotides agree with TRBD1. This CDR3 spans 15 amino acids. From germline, CDR1 is SGHDT and CDR2 YYEEEE. V lost 7 bases and J lost 0; bases outside the gene matches: 8. CDR3 protein: CASYVHRGLSYEQYF. DNA of the CDR3: TGTGCCAGCTATGTGCACAGGGGGCTCTCCTACGAGCAGTACTTC.